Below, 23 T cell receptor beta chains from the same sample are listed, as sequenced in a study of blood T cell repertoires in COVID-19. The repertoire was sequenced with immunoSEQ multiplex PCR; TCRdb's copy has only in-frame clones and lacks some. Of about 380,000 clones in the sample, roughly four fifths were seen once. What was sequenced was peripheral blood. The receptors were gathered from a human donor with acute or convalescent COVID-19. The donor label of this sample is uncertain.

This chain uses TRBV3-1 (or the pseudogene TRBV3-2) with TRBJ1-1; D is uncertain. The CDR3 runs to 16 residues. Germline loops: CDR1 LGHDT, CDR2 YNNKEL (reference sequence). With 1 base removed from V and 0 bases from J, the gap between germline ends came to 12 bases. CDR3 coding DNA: TGTGCCAGCAGCCAAGTGGCAGGTCGTTTGAACACTGAAGCTTTCTTT. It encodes CASSQVAGRLNTEAFF.

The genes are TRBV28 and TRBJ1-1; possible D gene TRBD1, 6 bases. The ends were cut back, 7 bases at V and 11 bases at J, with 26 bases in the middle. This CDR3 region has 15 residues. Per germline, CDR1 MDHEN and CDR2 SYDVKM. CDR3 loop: CASNRPGGGGMKAFF. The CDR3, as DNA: TGTGCCAGCAACCGTCCGGGGGGCGGTGGCATGAAGGCTTTCTTT.

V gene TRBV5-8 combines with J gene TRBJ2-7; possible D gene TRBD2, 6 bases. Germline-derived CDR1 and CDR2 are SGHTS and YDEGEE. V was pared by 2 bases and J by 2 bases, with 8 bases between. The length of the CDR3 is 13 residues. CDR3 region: CASSFRRAYEQYF. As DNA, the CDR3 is TGTGCCAGCAGCTTCCGGAGGGCCTACGAGCAGTACTTC. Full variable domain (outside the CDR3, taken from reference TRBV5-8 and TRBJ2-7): EAGVTQSPTHLIKTRGQQATLRCSPISGHTSVYWYQQALGLGLQFLLWYDEGEERNRGNFPPRFSGRQFPNYSSELNVNALELEDSALYLCASSFRRAYEQYFGPGTRLTVT.

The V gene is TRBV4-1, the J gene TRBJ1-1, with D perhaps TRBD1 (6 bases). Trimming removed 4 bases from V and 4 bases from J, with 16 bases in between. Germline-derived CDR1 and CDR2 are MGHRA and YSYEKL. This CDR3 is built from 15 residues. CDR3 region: CASSLGGAETTEAFF. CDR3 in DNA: TGCGCCAGCAGCCTCGGGGGGGCGGAGACCACTGAAGCTTTCTTT.

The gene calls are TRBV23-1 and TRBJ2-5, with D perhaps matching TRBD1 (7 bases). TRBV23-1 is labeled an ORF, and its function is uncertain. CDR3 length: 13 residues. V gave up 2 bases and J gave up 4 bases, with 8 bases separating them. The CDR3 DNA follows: TGCGCCAGCAGTCAACAGGGGGGAGAGACCCAGTACTTC. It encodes CASSQQGGETQYF.

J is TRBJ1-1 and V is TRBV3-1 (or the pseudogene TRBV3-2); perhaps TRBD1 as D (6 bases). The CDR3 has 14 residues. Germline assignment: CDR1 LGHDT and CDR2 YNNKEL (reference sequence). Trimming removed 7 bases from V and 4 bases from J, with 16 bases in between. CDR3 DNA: TGTGCCAGCACCCGAGCGGGGGGCCGCACTGAAGCTTTCTTT. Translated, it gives CASTRAGGRTEAFF.

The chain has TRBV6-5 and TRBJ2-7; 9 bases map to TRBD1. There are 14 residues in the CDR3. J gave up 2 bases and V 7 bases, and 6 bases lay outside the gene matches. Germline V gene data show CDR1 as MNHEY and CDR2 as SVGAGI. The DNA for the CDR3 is TGTGCCAGCAAGGACAGGGGTCCTACCTACGAGCAGTACTTC. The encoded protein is CASKDRGPTYEQYF.

The CDR3 coding sequence is TGTGCCAGCTCACCACGTAATACGGGGGCAGATACGCAGTATTTT. The encoded protein is CASSPRNTGADTQYF. This chain uses TRBV18 with TRBJ2-3, with a weak D call TRBD2 (6 bases). The ends were cut back, 1 base at V and 4 bases at J, with 12 bases in the middle. CDR1 and CDR2 from the germline V gene are KGHSH and LQKENI. The CDR3 covers 15 residues.

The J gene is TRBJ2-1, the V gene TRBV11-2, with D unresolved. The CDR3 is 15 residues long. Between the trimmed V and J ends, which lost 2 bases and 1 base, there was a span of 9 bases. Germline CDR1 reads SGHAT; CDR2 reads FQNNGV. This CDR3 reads CASSLFRRSYNEQFF. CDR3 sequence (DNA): TGTGCCAGCAGCTTATTTAGAAGATCCTACAATGAGCAGTTCTTC. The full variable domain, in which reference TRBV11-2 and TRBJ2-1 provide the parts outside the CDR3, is EAGVAQSPRYKIIEKRQSVAFWCNPISGHATLYWYQQILGQGPKLLIQFQNNGVVDDSQLPKDRFSAERLKGVDSTLKIQPAKLEDSAVYLCASSLFRRSYNEQFFGPGTRLTVL.

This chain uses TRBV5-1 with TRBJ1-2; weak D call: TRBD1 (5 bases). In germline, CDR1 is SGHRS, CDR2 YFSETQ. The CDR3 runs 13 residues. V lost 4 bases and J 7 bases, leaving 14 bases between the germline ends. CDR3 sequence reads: CASSTGLGTGYTF. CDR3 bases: TGCGCCAGCAGCACGGGACTCGGTACTGGCTACACCTTC.

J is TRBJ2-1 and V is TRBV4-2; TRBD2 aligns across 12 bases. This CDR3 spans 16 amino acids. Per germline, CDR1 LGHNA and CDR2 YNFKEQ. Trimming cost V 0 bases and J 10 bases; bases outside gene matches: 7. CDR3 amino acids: CASSQDLAGGPREQFF. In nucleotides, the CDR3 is TGTGCCAGCAGCCAAGATCTAGCGGGAGGGCCGCGGGAGCAGTTCTTC.

CDR3 sequence reads: CASSLWDRYEAFF. CDR3 in DNA: TGCGCCAGCAGCCTATGGGACAGATATGAAGCTTTCTTT. The chain carries TRBV5-1 and TRBJ1-1; 7 positions match TRBD1. V lost 4 bases and J lost 7; bases outside the gene matches: 7. Per germline, CDR1 SGHRS and CDR2 YFSETQ. The CDR3 covers 13 residues. Complete variable domain (other parts from reference TRBV5-1 and TRBJ1-1): KAGVTQTPRYLIKTRGQQVTLSCSPISGHRSVSWYQQTPGQGLQFLFEYFSETQRNKGNFPGRFSGRQFSNSRSEMNVSTLELGDSALYLCASSLWDRYEAFFGQGTRLTVV.

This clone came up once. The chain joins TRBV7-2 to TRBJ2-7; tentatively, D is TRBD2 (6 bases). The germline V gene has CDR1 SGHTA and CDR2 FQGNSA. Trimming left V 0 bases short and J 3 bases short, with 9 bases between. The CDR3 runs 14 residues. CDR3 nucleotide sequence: TGTGCCAGCAGCTTAGCGGTCGGGGGCTACGAGCAGTACTTC. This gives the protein CASSLAVGGYEQYF.

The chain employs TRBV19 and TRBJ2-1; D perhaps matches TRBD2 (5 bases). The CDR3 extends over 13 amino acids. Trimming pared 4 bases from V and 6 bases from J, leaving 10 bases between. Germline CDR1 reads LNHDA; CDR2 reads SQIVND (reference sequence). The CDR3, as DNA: TGTGCCAGTAGTACTAGCTCGGGCAATGAGCAGTTCTTC. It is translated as CASSTSSGNEQFF.

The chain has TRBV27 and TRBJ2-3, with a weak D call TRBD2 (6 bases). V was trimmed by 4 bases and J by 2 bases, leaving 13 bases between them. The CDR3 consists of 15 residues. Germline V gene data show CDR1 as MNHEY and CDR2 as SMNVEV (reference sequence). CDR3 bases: TGTGCCAGCAGTTCCTCAGCTAGCGTCACAGATACGCAGTATTTT. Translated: CASSSSASVTDTQYF.

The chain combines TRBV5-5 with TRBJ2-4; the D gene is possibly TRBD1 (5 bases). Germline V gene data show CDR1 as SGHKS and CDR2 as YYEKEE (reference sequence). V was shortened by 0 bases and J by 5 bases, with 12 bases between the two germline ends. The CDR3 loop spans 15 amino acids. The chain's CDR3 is CASSLEGYFENIQYF. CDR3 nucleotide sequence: TGTGCCAGCAGCTTGGAGGGGTATTTTGAAAACATTCAGTACTTC.

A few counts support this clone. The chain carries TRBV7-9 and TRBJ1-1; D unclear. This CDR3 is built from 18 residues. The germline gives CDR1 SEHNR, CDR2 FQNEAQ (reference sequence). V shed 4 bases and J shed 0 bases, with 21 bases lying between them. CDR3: CASSSPPPGFDMNTEAFF. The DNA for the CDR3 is TGTGCCAGCAGCTCACCACCCCCAGGATTTGATATGAACACTGAAGCTTTCTTT.

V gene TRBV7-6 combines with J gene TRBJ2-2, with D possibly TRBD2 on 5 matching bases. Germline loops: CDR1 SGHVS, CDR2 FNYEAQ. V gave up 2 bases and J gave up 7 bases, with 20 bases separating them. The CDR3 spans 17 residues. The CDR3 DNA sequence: TGTGCCAGCAGCTTATCCAACCGGGGAACTACGGGCGGGGAGCTGTTTTTT. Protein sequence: CASSLSNRGTTGGELFF.

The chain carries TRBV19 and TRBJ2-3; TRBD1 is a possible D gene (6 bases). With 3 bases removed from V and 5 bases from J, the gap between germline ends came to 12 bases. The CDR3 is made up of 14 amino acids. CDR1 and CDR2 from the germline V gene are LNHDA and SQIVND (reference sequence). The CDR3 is CASSITGSVDTQYF. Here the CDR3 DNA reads TGTGCCAGTAGTATTACAGGGTCGGTAGATACGCAGTATTTT. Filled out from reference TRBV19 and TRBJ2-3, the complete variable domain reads DGGITQSPKYLFRKEGQNVTLSCEQNLNHDAMYWYRQDPGQGLRLIYYSQIVNDFQKGDIAEGYSVSREKKESFPLTVTSAQKNPTAFYLCASSITGSVDTQYFGPGTRLTVL.

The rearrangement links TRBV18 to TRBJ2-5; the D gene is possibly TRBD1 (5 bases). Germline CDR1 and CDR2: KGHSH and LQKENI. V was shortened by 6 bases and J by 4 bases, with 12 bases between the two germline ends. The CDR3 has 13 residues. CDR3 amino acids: CASSLRQGETQYF. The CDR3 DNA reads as TGTGCCAGCTCCCTACGGCAGGGAGAGACCCAGTACTTC.

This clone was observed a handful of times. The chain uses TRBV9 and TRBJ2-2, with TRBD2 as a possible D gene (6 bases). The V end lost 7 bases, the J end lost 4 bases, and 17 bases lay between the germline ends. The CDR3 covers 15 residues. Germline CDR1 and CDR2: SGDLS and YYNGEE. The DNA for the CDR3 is TGTGCCAGCGGAGAAAGGAGGGGTGGCACCGGGGAGCTGTTTTTT. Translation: CASGERRGGTGELFF.

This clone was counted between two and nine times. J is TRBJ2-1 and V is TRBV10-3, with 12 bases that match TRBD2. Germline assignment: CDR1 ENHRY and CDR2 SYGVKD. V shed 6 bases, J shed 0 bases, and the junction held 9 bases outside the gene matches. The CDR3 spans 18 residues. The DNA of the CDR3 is TGTGCCATCAGCAGAGGACTAGCGGGACGAAGCTCCTACAATGAGCAGTTCTTC. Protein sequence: CAISRGLAGRSSYNEQFF.

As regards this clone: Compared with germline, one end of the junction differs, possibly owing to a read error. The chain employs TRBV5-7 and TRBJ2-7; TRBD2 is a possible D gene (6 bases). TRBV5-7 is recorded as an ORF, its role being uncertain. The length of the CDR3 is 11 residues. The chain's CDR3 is CASSLDGTELF. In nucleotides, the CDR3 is TGTGCCAGCAGCTTGGACGGGACTGAGCTTTTC.